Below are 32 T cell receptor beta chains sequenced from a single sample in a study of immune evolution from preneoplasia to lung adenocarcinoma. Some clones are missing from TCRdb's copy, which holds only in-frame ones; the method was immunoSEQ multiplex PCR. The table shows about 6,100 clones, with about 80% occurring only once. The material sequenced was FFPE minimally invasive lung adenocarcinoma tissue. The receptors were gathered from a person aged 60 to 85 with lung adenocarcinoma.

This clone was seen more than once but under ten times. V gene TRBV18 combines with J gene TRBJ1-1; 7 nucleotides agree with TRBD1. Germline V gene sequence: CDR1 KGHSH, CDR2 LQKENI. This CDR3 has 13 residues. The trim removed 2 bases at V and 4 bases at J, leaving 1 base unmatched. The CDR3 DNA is TGTGCCAGCTCACCAGGACAGGCCACTGAAGCTTTCTTT. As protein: CASSPGQATEAFF.

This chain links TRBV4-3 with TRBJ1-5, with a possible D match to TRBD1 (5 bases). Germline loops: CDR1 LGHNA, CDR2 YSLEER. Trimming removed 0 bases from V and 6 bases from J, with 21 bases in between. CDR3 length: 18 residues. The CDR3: CASSQDYHSLGGIQPQHF. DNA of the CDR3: TGCGCCAGCAGCCAAGATTATCATTCCCTCGGGGGAATTCAGCCCCAGCATTTT.

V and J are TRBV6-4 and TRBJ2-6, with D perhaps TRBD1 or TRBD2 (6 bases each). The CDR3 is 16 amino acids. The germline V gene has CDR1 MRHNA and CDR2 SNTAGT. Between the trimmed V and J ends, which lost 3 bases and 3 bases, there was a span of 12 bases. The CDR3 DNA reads TGTGCCAGCAGTGATCAAGGGGGGCTTGGGGCCAACGTCCTGACTTTC. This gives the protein CASSDQGGLGANVLTF.

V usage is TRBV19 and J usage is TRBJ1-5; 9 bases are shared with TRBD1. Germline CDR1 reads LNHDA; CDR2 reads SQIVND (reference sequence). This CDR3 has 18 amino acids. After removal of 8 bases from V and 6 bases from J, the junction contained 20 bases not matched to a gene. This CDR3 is CASRASGTGIRSGQPQHF. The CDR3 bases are TGTGCCAGTCGCGCCTCCGGGACAGGGATTAGGTCTGGTCAGCCCCAGCATTTT.

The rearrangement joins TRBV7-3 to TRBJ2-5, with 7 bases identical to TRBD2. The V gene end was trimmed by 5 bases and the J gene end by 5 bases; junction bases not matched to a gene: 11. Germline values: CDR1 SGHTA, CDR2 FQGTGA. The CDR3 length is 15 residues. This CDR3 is CASSPERGRRETQYF. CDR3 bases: TGTGCCAGCAGCCCTGAGCGGGGACGAAGGGAGACCCAGTACTTC.

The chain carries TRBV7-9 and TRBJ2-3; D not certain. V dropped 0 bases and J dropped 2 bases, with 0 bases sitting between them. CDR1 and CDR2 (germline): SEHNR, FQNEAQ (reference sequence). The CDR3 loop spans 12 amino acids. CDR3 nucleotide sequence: TGTGCCAGCAGCTTAGCCACAGATACGCAGTATTTT. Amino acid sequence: CASSLATDTQYF.

CDR3 region: CASSFFGPGEGYTF. CDR3 nucleotides: TGTGCCAGCAGCTTCTTCGGCCCAGGGGAGGGCTACACCTTC. The J gene is TRBJ1-2, the V gene TRBV7-8; D possibly corresponds to TRBD1 (6 bases). The CDR3 runs 14 residues. V lost 3 bases to trimming and J lost 8 bases, with 16 bases between them. Germline lookup yields CDR1 SGHVS and CDR2 FQNEAQ.

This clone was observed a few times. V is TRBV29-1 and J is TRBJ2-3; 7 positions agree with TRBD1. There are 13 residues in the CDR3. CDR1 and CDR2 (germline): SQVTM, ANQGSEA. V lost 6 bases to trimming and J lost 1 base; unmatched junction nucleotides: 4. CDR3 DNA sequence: TGCAGCGTCAGCGGACAGGGCACAGATACGCAGTATTTT. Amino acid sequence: CSVSGQGTDTQYF.

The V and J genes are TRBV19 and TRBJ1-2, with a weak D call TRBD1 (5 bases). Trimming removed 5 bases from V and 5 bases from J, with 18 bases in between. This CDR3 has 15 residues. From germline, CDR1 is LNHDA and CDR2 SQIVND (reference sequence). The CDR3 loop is CASSRDRDRIYGYTF. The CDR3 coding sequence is TGTGCCAGTAGTCGCGATCGAGACAGAATATATGGCTACACCTTC.

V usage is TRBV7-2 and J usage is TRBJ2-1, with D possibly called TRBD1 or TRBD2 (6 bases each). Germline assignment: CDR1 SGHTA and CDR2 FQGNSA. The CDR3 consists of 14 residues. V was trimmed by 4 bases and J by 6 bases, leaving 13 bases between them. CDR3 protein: CASSSKGGGNEQFF. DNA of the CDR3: TGTGCCAGCAGCTCGAAGGGGGGAGGCAATGAGCAGTTCTTC.

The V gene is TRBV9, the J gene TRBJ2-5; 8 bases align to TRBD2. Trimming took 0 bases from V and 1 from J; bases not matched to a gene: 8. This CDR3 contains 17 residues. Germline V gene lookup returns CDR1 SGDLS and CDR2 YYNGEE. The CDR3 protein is CASSVAFLAGGQETQYF. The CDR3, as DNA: TGTGCCAGCAGCGTAGCTTTCCTTGCGGGGGGCCAAGAGACCCAGTACTTC.

CDR3 DNA sequence: TGCGCCAGCAGCCAAGTAACAGTACCAAACACTGAAGCTTTCTTT. Translation: CASSQVTVPNTEAFF. The chain recombines TRBV4-1 with TRBJ1-1; D uncertain. Per germline, CDR1 MGHRA and CDR2 YSYEKL. Trimming cost V 1 base and J 2 bases, with 11 bases left between them. The CDR3 covers 15 residues.

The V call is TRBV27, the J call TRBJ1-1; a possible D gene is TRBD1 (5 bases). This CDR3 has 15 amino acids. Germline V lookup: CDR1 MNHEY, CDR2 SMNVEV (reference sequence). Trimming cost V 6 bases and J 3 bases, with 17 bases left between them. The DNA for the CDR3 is TGTGCCAGCAGAGGGCTAATGGGGCTTTACACTGAAGCTTTCTTT. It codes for CASRGLMGLYTEAFF.

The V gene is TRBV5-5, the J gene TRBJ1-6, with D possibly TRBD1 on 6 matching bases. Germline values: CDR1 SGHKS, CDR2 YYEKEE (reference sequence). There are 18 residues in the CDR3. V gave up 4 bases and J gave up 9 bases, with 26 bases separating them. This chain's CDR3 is CASSLLRDNTVGGSPLHF. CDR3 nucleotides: TGTGCCAGCAGCCTACTCCGGGACAACACTGTGGGGGGTTCACCCCTCCACTTT.

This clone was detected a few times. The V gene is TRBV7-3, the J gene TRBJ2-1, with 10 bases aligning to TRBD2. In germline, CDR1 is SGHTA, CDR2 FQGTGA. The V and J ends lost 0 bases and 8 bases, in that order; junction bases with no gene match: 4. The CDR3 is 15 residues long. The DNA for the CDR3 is TGTGCCAGCAGCTTAACTAGCGGGGGGCTGGATGAGCAGTTCTTC. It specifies CASSLTSGGLDEQFF.

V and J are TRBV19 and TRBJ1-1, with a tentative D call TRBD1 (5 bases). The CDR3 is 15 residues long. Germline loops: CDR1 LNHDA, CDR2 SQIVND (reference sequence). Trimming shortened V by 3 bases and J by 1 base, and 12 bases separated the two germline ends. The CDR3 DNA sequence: TGTGCCAGTAGTATTGGGGGGACTGAGAACACTGAAGCTTTCTTT. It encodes CASSIGGTENTEAFF.

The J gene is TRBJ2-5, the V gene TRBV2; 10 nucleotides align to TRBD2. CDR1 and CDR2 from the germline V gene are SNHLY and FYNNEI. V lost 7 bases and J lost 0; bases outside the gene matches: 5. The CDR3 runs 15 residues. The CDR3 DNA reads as TGTGCCAGCACCGCTAGCGGGGGTTACCAAGAGACCCAGTACTTC. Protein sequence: CASTASGGYQETQYF.

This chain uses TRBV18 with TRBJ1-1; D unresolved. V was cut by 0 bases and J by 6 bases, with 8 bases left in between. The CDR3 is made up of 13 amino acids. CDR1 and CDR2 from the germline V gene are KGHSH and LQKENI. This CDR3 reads CASSPPGWAEAFF. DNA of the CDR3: TGTGCCAGCTCACCACCCGGTTGGGCTGAAGCTTTCTTT.

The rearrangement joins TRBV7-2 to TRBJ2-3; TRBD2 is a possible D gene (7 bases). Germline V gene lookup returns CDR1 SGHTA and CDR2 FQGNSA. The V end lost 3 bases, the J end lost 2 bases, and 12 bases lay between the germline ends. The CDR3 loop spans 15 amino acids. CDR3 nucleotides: TGTGCCAGCAGCTTGGGGGGGGCCCACACAGATACGCAGTATTTT. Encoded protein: CASSLGGAHTDTQYF.

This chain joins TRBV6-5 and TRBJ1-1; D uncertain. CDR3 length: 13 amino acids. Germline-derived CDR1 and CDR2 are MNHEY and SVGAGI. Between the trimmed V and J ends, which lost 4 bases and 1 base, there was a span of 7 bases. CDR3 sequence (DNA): TGTGCCAGCAGTTCCCCCAGGAACACTGAAGCTTTCTTT. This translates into CASSSPRNTEAFF.

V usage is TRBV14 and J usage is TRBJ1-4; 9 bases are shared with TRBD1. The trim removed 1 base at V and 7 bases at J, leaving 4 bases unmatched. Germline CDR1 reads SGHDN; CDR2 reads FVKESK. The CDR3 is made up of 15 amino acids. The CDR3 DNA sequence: TGTGCCAGCAGCCAAGCTGGGACAGGGAGTGAAAAACTGTTTTTT. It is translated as CASSQAGTGSEKLFF. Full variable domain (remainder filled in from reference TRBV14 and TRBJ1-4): EAGVTQFPSHSVIEKGQTVTLRCDPISGHDNLYWYRRVMGKEIKFLLHFVKESKQDESGMPNNRFLAERTGGTYSTLKVQPAELEDSGVYFCASSQAGTGSEKLFFGSGTQLSVL.

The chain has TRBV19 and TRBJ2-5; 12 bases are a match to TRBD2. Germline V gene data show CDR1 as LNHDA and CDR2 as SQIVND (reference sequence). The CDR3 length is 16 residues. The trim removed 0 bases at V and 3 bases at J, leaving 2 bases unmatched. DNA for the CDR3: TGTGCCAGTAGTATAGATGCTAGCGGGGGGGAAGAGACCCAGTACTTC. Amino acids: CASSIDASGGEETQYF.

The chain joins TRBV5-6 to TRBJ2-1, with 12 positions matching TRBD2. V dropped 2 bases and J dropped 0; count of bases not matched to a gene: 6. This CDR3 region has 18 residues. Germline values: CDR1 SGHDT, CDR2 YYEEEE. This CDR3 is CASSFGLAGLSSYNEQFF. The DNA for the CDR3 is TGTGCCAGCAGCTTCGGACTAGCGGGACTCAGCTCCTACAATGAGCAGTTCTTC.

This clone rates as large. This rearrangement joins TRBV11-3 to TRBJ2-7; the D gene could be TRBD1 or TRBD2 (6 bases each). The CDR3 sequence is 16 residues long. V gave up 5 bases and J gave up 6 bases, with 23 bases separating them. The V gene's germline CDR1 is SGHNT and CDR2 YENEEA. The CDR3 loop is CASSLGVGGNMGEQYF. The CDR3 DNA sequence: TGTGCCAGCAGCCTGGGGGTCGGGGGCAATATGGGCGAGCAGTACTTC.

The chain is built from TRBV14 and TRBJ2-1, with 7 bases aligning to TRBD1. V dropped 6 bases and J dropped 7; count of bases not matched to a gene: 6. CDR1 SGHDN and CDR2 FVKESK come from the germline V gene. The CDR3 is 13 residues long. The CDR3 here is CASRDRSSNEQFF. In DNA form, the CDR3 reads TGTGCCAGCAGGGACAGGAGCTCGAATGAGCAGTTCTTC. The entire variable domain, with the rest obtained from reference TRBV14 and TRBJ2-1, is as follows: EAGVTQFPSHSVIEKGQTVTLRCDPISGHDNLYWYRRVMGKEIKFLLHFVKESKQDESGMPNNRFLAERTGGTYSTLKVQPAELEDSGVYFCASRDRSSNEQFFGPGTRLTVL.

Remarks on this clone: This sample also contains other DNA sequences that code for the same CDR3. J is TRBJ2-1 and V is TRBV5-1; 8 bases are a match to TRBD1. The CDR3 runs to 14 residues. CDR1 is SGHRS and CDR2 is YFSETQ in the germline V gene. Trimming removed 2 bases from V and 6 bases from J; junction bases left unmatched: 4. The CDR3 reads CASSLGTGPNEQFF. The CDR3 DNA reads TGCGCCAGCAGCTTAGGGACAGGCCCCAATGAGCAGTTCTTC.

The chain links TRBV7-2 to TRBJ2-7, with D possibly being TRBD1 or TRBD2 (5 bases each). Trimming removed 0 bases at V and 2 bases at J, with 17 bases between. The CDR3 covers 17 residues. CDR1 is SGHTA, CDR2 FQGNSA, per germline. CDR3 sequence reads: CASSLAPGPYPTYEQYF. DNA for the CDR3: TGTGCCAGCAGCTTAGCGCCGGGGCCGTATCCGACCTACGAGCAGTACTTC.

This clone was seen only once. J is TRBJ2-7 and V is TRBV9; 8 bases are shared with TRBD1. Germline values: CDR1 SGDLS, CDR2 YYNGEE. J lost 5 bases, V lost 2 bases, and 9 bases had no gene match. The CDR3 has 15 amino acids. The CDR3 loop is CASSVEGRGQDEQYF. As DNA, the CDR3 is TGTGCCAGCAGCGTTGAGGGCAGGGGGCAGGACGAGCAGTACTTC.

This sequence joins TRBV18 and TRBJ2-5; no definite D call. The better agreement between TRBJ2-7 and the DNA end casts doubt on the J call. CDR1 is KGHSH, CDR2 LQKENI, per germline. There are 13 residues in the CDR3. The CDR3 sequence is CASSPQTGYEQYF. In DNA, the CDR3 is TGTGCCAGCTCACCACAGACCGGTTACGAGCAGTACTTC.

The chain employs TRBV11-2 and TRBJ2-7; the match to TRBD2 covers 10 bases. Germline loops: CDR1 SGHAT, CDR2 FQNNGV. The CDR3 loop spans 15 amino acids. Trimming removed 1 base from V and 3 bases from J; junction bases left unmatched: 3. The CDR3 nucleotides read TGTGCCAGCAGCTTAGCCGGGACTAGCGACTACGAGCAGTACTTC. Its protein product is CASSLAGTSDYEQYF.

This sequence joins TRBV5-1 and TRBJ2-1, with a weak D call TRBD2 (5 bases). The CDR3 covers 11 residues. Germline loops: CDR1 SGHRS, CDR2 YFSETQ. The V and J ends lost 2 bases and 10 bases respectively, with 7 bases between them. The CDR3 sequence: CASSLLGEQFF. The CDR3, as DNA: TGCGCCAGCAGCTTACTAGGGGAGCAGTTCTTC.

The CDR3 DNA is TGCGCCAGCAGAACAGGGGGCTTTGGAAACACCATATATTTT. This encodes CASRTGGFGNTIYF. The rearrangement links TRBV10-2 to TRBJ1-3; 9 bases are a match to TRBD1. The CDR3 is 14 residues long. Trimming at V came to 6 bases and at J to 3 bases, leaving 3 bases not matched to a gene. CDR1 WSHSY and CDR2 SAAADI come from the germline V gene.